Included here is one T cell receptor (beta chain) sequence, with context. The data were obtained in a study of blood T cell repertoires in COVID-19. The CDR3 sequence is 14 residues long. Germline V gene data show CDR1 as SQVTM and CDR2 as ANQGSEA. The junction had 6 bases not matched to a gene; V was cut back by 2 bases and J by 13 bases. The authors' processing: Reference gene primer amplification yielded estimated nucleated cell counts. Method: immunoSEQ multiplex PCR; TCRdb's copy keeps in-frame clones and lacks some. V, J and clone size derive from that table, while D and trimming were established from the DNA sequence. The repertoire consists of approximately 210,000 clones, with roughly 80% occurring once and the leading ten covering 2.5% to 3%.

The sample comprised peripheral blood. The rearrangement uses TRBV29-1 and TRBJ2-1; TRBD2 aligns across 15 bases. This sequence originates from a woman between 65 and 79 years old with active or convalescent COVID-19. CDR3 DNA sequence: TGCAGCGTTGAAAGGACTAGCGGGGGGGCGGGACAGTTCTTC. Residues: CSVERTSGGAGQFF.